The clone carrying this T cell receptor beta chain was seen a few times. Its cognate antigen is unknown. TCR beta CDR3 regions were amplified from RNA. HTBI primers drove first-round RT-PCR of the TCR CDR3. MiXCR, applied by TCRdb to the multiplex PCR reads, yields one record per CDR3 protein. This sample has some 200,000 distinct CDR3 sequences; 17% occur once, and the top ten carry about 56%. The CDR3 contains 15 residues. With V trimmed by 8 bases and J by 3 bases, 6 bases remained unmatched. Germline CDR1 SEHNR, CDR2 FQNEAQ (reference sequence). Exclusion criteria comprised uncontrolled infection, other autoimmune disease, pregnancy or lactation. This entry belongs to a study of T cells in Graves' hyperthyroidism and ophthalmopathy. Study-wide results and caveats: A model built on 13 V-J features separated ophthalmopathy from stable hyperthyroidism. Ophthalmopathy, as predicted by the model, came a median around 7 months after the prediction.

The genes are TRBV7-9 and TRBJ2-2; TRBD1 aligns across 10 bases. The receptor was isolated from a woman in her forties or fifties with Graves' hyperthyroidism. The sequenced material came from blood. The CDR3 loop is CASPPGTGDTGELFF. CDR3 in DNA: TGTGCCAGCCCTCCCGGGACAGGGGACACCGGGGAGCTGTTTTTT.